Listed below are T cell receptor beta chains from one sample, sequenced in a study of esophageal squamous cell carcinoma under preoperative chemotherapy. TCRdb re-analysed the PCR reads in MiXCR, keeping a single row per CDR3 protein. The sample lists 15,000 to 20,000 distinct CDR3 sequences; about half were seen once. This sample was taken from a patient given preoperative chemotherapy. The receptors originated from a human donor with esophageal squamous cell carcinoma. The donor label of this sample is uncertain. Both conserved end residues are trimmed from each CDR3.

CDR3	V
ASSYRDLTYNEQF	TRBV7-8
AITTDREWFEQY	TRBV7-3
ASSGGQYTEAF	TRBV9
ASGKGVGSTEAF	TRBV6-1
ASSLYRSGGQY	TRBV11-3
ASSLFGTDTTDTQY	TRBV5-1
ASSYPDRGGVRGTDTQY	TRBV6-2/TRBV6-3
ASSLGLSQETQF	TRBV7-9
ASSARQGGGPETQY	TRBV7-2
ASSLKLAGVETQY	TRBV12-3/TRBV12-4
ASSFPLAGAPETQY	TRBV7-8
ASSISSGSTGELF	TRBV10-1
ASSPGLAGVIPQY	TRBV12-3/TRBV12-4
ASSLRQGINEKLF	TRBV12-3/TRBV12-4
ASSASSREIDTQY	TRBV7-3
ASRTLAGGKDTQY	TRBV12-3/TRBV12-4
ASSVDVGELF	TRBV9
ASSLAGGPEETQY	TRBV7-8
ASSLRLNEQF	TRBV11-2
ASSLALGGVLYNEQF	TRBV7-9
ASSHTSGFDVGAGELF	TRBV4-1
ASSLGTMEETQY	TRBV7-2
ASSLSASGDYEQY	TRBV7-9
ASSLEPGYNEQF	TRBV7-9
ASRPTGTASTDTQY	TRBV27
ASRPTLGSYEQF	TRBV12-3/TRBV12-4
ASSATSVNNEQY	TRBV7-3